This TCR beta chain originates from a study of blood T cell repertoires in COVID-19 (dated by TCRdb to the early 2020s). In terms of the full investigation: Samples covering the acute and convalescent phases of COVID-19 were provided by collaborators in the United States, Italy and Spain. The prospective study material was composed of cDNA or gDNA derived from T cells, B-cell-depleted T cells, or PBMCs. Subjects who had been exposed to COVID-19, were actively infected with it, or had recovered from it provided the deeply sampled blood TCRbeta repertoires that made up the dataset. A freely available public database, intended as a resource for researchers studying the immune response to SARS-CoV-2, is where the repertoires were released. The samples were drawn from two sources: the first 160 participants of the ongoing ImmuneRACE study, and 1,200 or so subjects contributed by 6 global collaborators. The sample metadata nearly always contained a de-identified subject ID, COVID-19 status, age in years and sex. HLA class I and class II types, where available, came from metadata supplied by the sample provider rather than from assay-based typing.

The immunoSEQ Assay, a bias-controlled multiplex PCR, was used to amplify TCRbeta CDR3 regions from genomic DNA. As for the authors' bioinformatics: The number of nucleated cells in each sample was estimated by amplification of reference gene primers within the assay. To quantify the absolute abundance of each unique TCRbeta CDR3 rearrangement, sequence reads were collapsed and filtered. For each sample, productive Simpson clonality was calculated as the square root of Simpson's diversity index over productive rearrangements. TCRdb took this table from immuneACCESS and kept in-frame rearrangements with V and J called. Such tables lack part of the clones; where checked against another copy, unresolved V genes explain under half of the gap, and the rest is unexplained. The V and J calls and clone size were taken over from that table, and D and trimming were inferred from the DNA. This sample has about 220,000 clones in its table, and 83% of those were observed once. Around 3.3% of the sample is held by the ten biggest clonotypes.

The CDR3 covers 15 residues, taking in both the cysteine and the phenylalanine. Only the CDR3 DNA is retained, 45 bases long and in frame from the first base. CDR1 and CDR2 (LNHDA, SQIVND) derive from the germline V gene (reference sequence). V and J are truncated by 6 bases and 0 bases respectively, leaving an intervening sequence of 12 bases. As for this clone: The target of this receptor is not known. No per-base quality is available; no much larger clone lies one base away.

In the prospective study, participants were about 18 to 89 years old, resided in 24 geographic areas of the United States, and were enrolled through a virtual design. To assign participants to cohorts, the prospective study relied on clinical history that participants themselves reported in a screening survey and a study questionnaire. Exposed participants were defined as having been in contact with someone with a PCR-confirmed or clinician-diagnosed COVID-19 case within 2 weeks of study entry. Each participant in the prospective study had whole blood, serum and a nasopharyngeal or oropharyngeal swab collected by mobile phlebotomists. Participants in the prospective study had the option to provide additional blood draws and questionnaires over a roughly two-month period. Before DNA extraction, prospective study blood samples were shipped either frozen or at room temperature. General study outcomes and caveats: The quantity of clinical and demographic metadata differed by source and by participant and was supplied without curation.

Specimen: PBMCs or T cells enriched from blood (not recorded which). The TCR sequence derives from a woman between 35 and 50 years old who had been exposed to COVID-19. The sequence is built from TRBV19 and TRBJ2-4; the D gene lacks a confident call. The CDR3: CASSLVRVAKNIQYF. The sequenced DNA is TGTGCCAGTAGCCTGGTTCGGGTAGCCAAAAACATTCAGTACTTC.